The rows below give T cell receptor beta chains drawn from one sample of a study of T-cell memory formation after mild COVID-19. MiXCR was run by TCRdb on the 5' RACE reads, yielding one entry per CDR3 protein. The repertoire includes about 560,000 distinct CDR3 sequences, approximately 19% of them detected once, and about 12% sits in the top ten. Sequenced sample: PBMCs or a T cell subset sorted from them (not recorded which). These receptors all stem from an adult woman who had mild COVID-19 (a few samples of this study predate the infection). Cell type and time point are not known. Both conserved end residues are part of each CDR3. D genes are given only for firm matches. The size entry is marked missing in some rows and otherwise reads once, few, many or a size class.

j_call d_call clone_size v_call cdr3_nt cdr3_aa
TRBJ1-5 - many TRBV20-1 TGCAGTGCTAGAGACGAGGGCCAGGGCCTTCAGCCCCAGCATTTT CSARDEGQGLQPQHF
TRBJ2-5 TRBD2 - TRBV2 TGTGCCAGCGGGCCTAGCGGGACTCAAGAGACCCAGTACTTC CASGPSGTQETQYF
TRBJ2-5 TRBD2 few TRBV12-3/TRBV12-4 TGTGCCAGCAGTTCCTCTAGCGGGAGCATGCAGACCCAGTACTTC CASSSSSGSMQTQYF
TRBJ2-7 TRBD2 few TRBV6-5 TGTGCCAGCAGTTACTCGCCCGGGGGGTTATCCGAGCAGTACTTC CASSYSPGGLSEQYF
TRBJ2-7 - - TRBV7-8 TGTGCCAGCAGCTTACCTCAAGGCGTAATCCACGAGCAGTACTTC CASSLPQGVIHEQYF
TRBJ2-7 TRBD2 - TRBV28 TGTGCCAGCAGCTCCGGGACTAGTTTTGCCAAGTTGTACTTC CASSSGTSFAKLYF
TRBJ1-1 TRBD1 few TRBV5-1 TGCGCCAGCAGCTTACTACAGGGGGACACTGAAGCTTTCTTT CASSLLQGDTEAFF
TRBJ2-7 - many TRBV4-2 TGTGCCAGCAGCCAAGAGTGGACAGAGAATTACGAGCAGTACTTC CASSQEWTENYEQYF
TRBJ1-5 - - TRBV7-8 TGTGCCAGCAGCTCCGGCCCGGGCGCCGATCAGCCCCAGCATTTT CASSSGPGADQPQHF
TRBJ2-7 - few TRBV12-3/TRBV12-4 TGTGCCAGCAGTTTTGCCGAGAGCTCCTACGAGCAGTACTTC CASSFAESSYEQYF
TRBJ1-2 TRBD1 - TRBV11-3 TGTGCCAGCAGTCGCCAGGGGGCGAGGACGGGAGGCTACACCTTC CASSRQGARTGGYTF
TRBJ2-7 - - TRBV20-1 TGCAGTGCCAACCCCAGGGAAGTCTACGAGCAGTACTTC CSANPREVYEQYF
TRBJ1-4 TRBD1 - TRBV6-6 TGTGCCAGCAGTGCCACAGGGGGCTCAAGGGAAAAACTGTTTTTT CASSATGGSREKLFF
TRBJ2-7 - - TRBV2 TGTGCCACCTCCCCCATCGGCAGGGAGACGTACGAGCAGTACTTC CATSPIGRETYEQYF
TRBJ1-2 - few TRBV7-9 TGTGCCAGCAGCTTAGCGGGGCAGCTAACCAAAGGCTACACCTTC CASSLAGQLTKGYTF
TRBJ1-2 TRBD1 few TRBV7-9 TGTGCCAGCAGCTTAGACGGGACAGGGAAGGGGTATGGCTACACCTTC CASSLDGTGKGYGYTF
TRBJ1-2 TRBD1 many TRBV12-3/TRBV12-4 TGTGCCAGCAGTCGAGGACAGGACTATGGCTACACCTTC CASSRGQDYGYTF
TRBJ1-5 - - TRBV7-8 TGTGCCAGCAGCCCCTCCCCGACGGGAGGGTATCAGCCCCAGCATTTT CASSPSPTGGYQPQHF
TRBJ2-5 - - TRBV6-5 TGTGCCAGCACCAACAGGTACCAAGAGACCCAGTACTTC CASTNRYQETQYF
TRBJ2-7 - - TRBV14 TGTGCCAGCAGCCACAACGGATTCTACGAGCAGTACTTC CASSHNGFYEQYF
TRBJ2-1 - - TRBV12-3/TRBV12-4 TGTGCCAGCAGCGATAGCAGCAAGGCCCGAAGCAACTTC CASSDSSKARSNF
TRBJ2-1 - few TRBV24-1 TGTGCCACCAGAGATCGGGGCCATGAGCAGTTCTTC CATRDRGHEQFF
TRBJ2-5 - - TRBV7-9 TGTGCCAGCAGCCGGGACGGACAAGAGACCCAGTACTTC CASSRDGQETQYF
TRBJ2-1 - few TRBV2 TGTGCCAGCTGCCTCCTAGGGAATGAGCAGTTCTTC CASCLLGNEQFF
TRBJ2-3 - few TRBV19 TGTGCCAGTAACCGCCTGGACGGGGAGACAGATACGCAGTATTTT CASNRLDGETDTQYF
TRBJ2-7 TRBD1 - TRBV27 TGTGCCAGCAGTCACGGACAGGGGCCAGGCGAGCAGTACTTC CASSHGQGPGEQYF